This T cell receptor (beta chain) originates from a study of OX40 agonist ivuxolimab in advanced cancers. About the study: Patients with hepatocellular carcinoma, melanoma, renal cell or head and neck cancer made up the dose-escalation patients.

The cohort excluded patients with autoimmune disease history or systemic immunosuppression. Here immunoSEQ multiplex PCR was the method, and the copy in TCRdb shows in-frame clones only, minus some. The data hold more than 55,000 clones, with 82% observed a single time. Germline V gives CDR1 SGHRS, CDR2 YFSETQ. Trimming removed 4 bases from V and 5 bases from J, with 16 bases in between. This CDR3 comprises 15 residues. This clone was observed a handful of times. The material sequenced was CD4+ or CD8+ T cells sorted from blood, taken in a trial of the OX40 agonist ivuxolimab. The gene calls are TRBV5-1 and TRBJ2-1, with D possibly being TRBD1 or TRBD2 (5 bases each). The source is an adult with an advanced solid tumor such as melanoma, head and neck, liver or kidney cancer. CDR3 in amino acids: CASSLTLVGDNEQFF. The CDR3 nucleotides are TGCGCCAGCAGCCTTACCCTAGTGGGGGACAATGAGCAGTTCTTC.